This TCR beta chain appears in the sequencing data of a study of blood T cell repertoires in COVID-19 (dated by TCRdb to about 2020). For the study in its entirety: Collaborator samples came from the United States, Italy and Spain and covered acute and convalescent phases of COVID-19. The material from the prospective study consisted of cDNA or gDNA derived from T cells, B-cell-depleted T cells, or PBMCs. The dataset comprised deeply sampled blood TCRbeta repertoires from subjects exposed to, actively infected with, or recovered from COVID-19. The repertoires were released in a freely available public database intended as a resource for research on the immune response to SARS-CoV-2. The samples were drawn from two sources: the first 160 participants of the ongoing ImmuneRACE study, and about 1,300 subjects contributed by 6 global collaborators. The sample metadata nearly always contained a de-identified subject ID, COVID-19 status, age in years and sex. Where HLA class I and class II types were available, the types were taken from metadata supplied by the sample provider, not from assay-based typing.

A word on this clone: Its target antigen remains unknown. Within one base of it there is no much larger clone, and no base qualities were kept.

TCRbeta CDR3 regions were amplified from genomic DNA using the immunoSEQ Assay, a bias-controlled multiplex PCR. Per the authors' processing: Nucleated cell counts per sample were estimated from amplification of reference gene primers within the assay. Sequence reads were collapsed and filtered to measure the absolute abundance of every unique TCRbeta CDR3 rearrangement. Productive Simpson clonality was computed per sample as the square root of Simpson's diversity index over productive rearrangements. TCRdb stores this immuneACCESS table with in-frame sequences only. Part of the clones is absent; in the studies checked, under half of the shortfall reflects unresolved V genes, and no reason is known for the rest. D and trimming come from the DNA, and the V and J calls and clone size come from that table. The sample table shows approximately 400,000 clones, and 70% to 90% are seen once. The top ten constitute roughly 12% of the sample.

CDR1 and CDR2 are read off the germline V gene as SNHLY and FYNNEI. Measured from the cysteine to the phenylalanine, the CDR3 is 15 residues long. The sequence is cut down to CDR3 DNA, 45 bases in frame from base 1. Trimming removed 3 bases from V and 7 bases from J; the gene matches leave 6 bases unexplained. In Seattle, one collaborating source enrolled patients while the infection was active and tracked those patients longitudinally over the course of disease. Collaborating institutions collected whole blood in K2EDTA tubes following their own protocols. Collaborator samples were shipped for TCRbeta analysis as frozen whole blood, isolated PBMCs, or DNA extracted from either sample type. The study at large found these results: The amount of clinical and demographic metadata varied by source and participant and was provided uncurated.

This sequence originates from a woman between 45 and 60 years old with COVID-19, enrolled during active disease. The sequenced sample was peripheral blood. The rearrangement combines TRBV2 with TRBJ2-2; a stretch of 9 junction bases matches TRBD1. The CDR3 corresponds to CASSEHRGRDGELFF. The sequenced DNA: TGTGCCAGCAGTGAGCACAGGGGGCGCGACGGGGAGCTGTTTTTT.